The 10 T cell receptor beta chains in this list originate from one sample, sequenced in a study of T-cell reconstitution after alpha-beta-depleted transplantation in children. Unique molecular identifiers were used to barcode this TCRbeta library. One entry per CDR3 protein results from TCRdb running MiXCR on the PCR reads. The sample includes over 200,000 distinct CDR3 sequences, about 9.2% of them seen just once. The specimen comprised PBMCs from the stem cell graft donor, sampled from the stem cell graft. Receptor source: a human donor who donated a stem cell graft to a child with acute lymphoblastic leukemia.

This clonotype has a count of ten or more. The chain carries TRBV2 and TRBJ2-2; a weak D match, TRBD1 (6 bases). The germline CDR1 and CDR2 sequences are SNHLY and FYNNEI. The CDR3 has 16 amino acids. Trimming pared 7 bases from V and 1 base from J, leaving 16 bases between. CDR3 nucleotides: TGTGCCAGCATCCCAGAGCTGGGACAGAACACCGGGGAGCTGTTTTTT. This sequence encodes CASIPELGQNTGELFF.

This clonotype was counted a few times. The chain has TRBV12-3 or TRBV12-4 and TRBJ2-7, with 7 bases fitting TRBD1. V lost 3 bases, J lost 1 base, and 9 bases stayed unmatched. This CDR3 contains 16 residues. The CDR3 region has the DNA TGTGCCAGCAGTTTTGGTCGGGACAGCCTTTCCTACGAGCAGTACTTC. Translation gives CASSFGRDSLSYEQYF.

In its sample, this clonotype was seen many times. The chain carries TRBV5-4 and TRBJ2-3; no firm D call. Between the trimmed V and J ends, which lost 0 bases and 1 base, there was a span of 9 bases. From germline, CDR1 is SGHNT and CDR2 YYREEE (reference sequence). CDR3 size: 15 residues. The CDR3 nucleotides read TGTGCCAGCAGCTTGGAATTAGTGGGCACAGATACGCAGTATTTT. This gives the protein CASSLELVGTDTQYF.

The table lists this clonotype with a few counts. V usage is TRBV5-4 and J usage is TRBJ2-6, with D perhaps matching TRBD1 or TRBD2 (5 bases each). The CDR3 length is 16 residues. Trimming took 4 bases from V and 0 from J, leaving 11 bases between them. Germline V CDR1 and CDR2: SGHNT, YYREEE (reference sequence). CDR3 in amino acids: CASSRDAGSGANVLTF. In nucleotides, the CDR3 is TGTGCCAGCAGCCGGGACGCTGGCTCTGGGGCCAACGTCCTGACTTTC.

The chain has TRBV6-2 or TRBV6-3 and TRBJ2-7; no clear D. The CDR3 is 16 amino acids. Between the trimmed V and J ends, which lost 4 bases and 0 bases, there was a span of 16 bases. CDR1 MNHEY and CDR2 SVGEGT come from the germline V gene. This CDR3 is CASSWAVHRNSYEQYF. CDR3 sequence (DNA): TGTGCCAGCAGTTGGGCCGTGCACAGAAACTCCTACGAGCAGTACTTC.

This clonotype was detected ten times or more. The V gene is TRBV20-1, the J gene TRBJ1-2, with D possibly matching TRBD1 (5 bases). CDR1 DFQATT and CDR2 SNEGSKA come from the germline V gene (reference sequence). This CDR3 is built from 15 residues. Trimming cost V 0 bases and J 8 bases, with 19 bases left between them. CDR3 nucleotide sequence: TGCAGTGCTAGAGATCTATACAGGACATCTAAAGGCTACACCTTC. Its protein is CSARDLYRTSKGYTF.

Only a few counts were recorded for this clonotype. The V and J genes are TRBV11-2 and TRBJ1-1, with TRBD1 matching 7 bases. The CDR3 is 18 amino acids. The germline gives CDR1 SGHAT, CDR2 FQNNGV. With 5 bases clipped from V and 4 bases from J, the junction kept 19 bases outside the gene matches. DNA of the CDR3: TGTGCCAGCAGCCTGGGATTAAGAGGGGGCGCTTATTCCACTGAAGCTTTCTTT. It translates to CASSLGLRGGAYSTEAFF.

The V and J genes are TRBV11-2 and TRBJ2-5, with a tentative D call TRBD1 (6 bases). Per germline, CDR1 SGHAT and CDR2 FQNNGV. The V gene lost 1 base and the J gene lost 5 bases, with 11 bases spanning the gap. The CDR3 contains 14 residues. CDR3 coding DNA: TGTGCCAGCAGCTTAGGGACAGTCAGGGAGACCCAGTACTTC. Amino acid sequence: CASSLGTVRETQYF. Combining the CDR3 with reference TRBV11-2 and TRBJ2-5 gives the whole variable domain EAGVAQSPRYKIIEKRQSVAFWCNPISGHATLYWYQQILGQGPKLLIQFQNNGVVDDSQLPKDRFSAERLKGVDSTLKIQPAKLEDSAVYLCASSLGTVRETQYFGPGTRLLVL.

This clonotype was seen more than once but under ten times. The rearrangement joins TRBV10-1 to TRBJ2-3; D ambiguous. CDR3 size: 12 residues. Per germline, CDR1 WNHNN and CDR2 SYGVQD (reference sequence). With 6 bases removed from V and 0 bases from J, the gap between germline ends came to 4 bases. This chain's CDR3 is CASRDSTDTQYF. The CDR3 bases are TGCGCCAGCAGGGACAGCACAGATACGCAGTATTTT.

The chain recombines TRBV20-1 with TRBJ2-4, with TRBD1 matching over 9 bases. The CDR3 has 15 residues. Germline V CDR1 and CDR2: DFQATT, SNEGSKA (reference sequence). J was trimmed by 1 base and V by 3 bases; bases with no gene match: 4. The CDR3 nucleotides read TGCAGTGCTAGCCCCGGACAGGGGGCCAAAAACATTCAGTACTTC. Its translation: CSASPGQGAKNIQYF.